This T cell receptor (beta chain) was retrieved from a study of glioma-infiltrating T cells. Amplification of TCR alpha and beta CDR3 regions from RNA used iRepertoire nested multiplex PCR. TCRdb re-derived calls from the multiplex PCR reads in MiXCR, one entry per CDR3 protein. The sample includes 90,000 to 100,000 distinct CDR3 sequences, around 40% of them seen just once. As concerns this clonotype: This CDR3 is missing its conserved last phenylalanine or tryptophan, likely due to a read error.

The CDR3 has 15 residues. The germline V and J ends were trimmed by 2 bases and 4 bases, with 12 bases remaining between them. From germline, CDR1 is PRHDT and CDR2 FYEKMQ (reference sequence). Sequenced: glioma tissue, nonneoplastic brain tissue, or PBMCs (not recorded which). The chain couples TRBV13 to TRBJ2-1; no clear D gene. The receptor's source is a human donor with low-grade glioma or glioblastoma, undergoing nonglioma brain surgery, or in good health (not recorded which). DNA for the CDR3: TGTGCCAGCAGCTTAAAGGATTTCTCATACAATGAGCAGTTCTCC. Amino acids: CASSLKDFSYNEQFS.